The clone carrying this T cell receptor beta chain was seen a single time. Its antigen is as yet unknown. These data are taken from a study of cytomegalovirus exposure and HLA in healthy donors. Study-level findings and limits: Sequences of the TCR beta chain were said to predict the HLA-A and HLA-B alleles of most subjects accurately. A later analysis, which compared TCR beta chains of equal frequency, found the HLA-associated ones more clonally expanded.

Healthy bone marrow donors made up the donor group. The study ran its PCR with 60 Vbeta and 13 Jbeta primers. The table came from immunoSEQ multiplex PCR; TCRdb's copy has only in-frame clones and leaves some out. The table shows roughly 100,000 clones, with about four fifths occurring only once. V lost 0 bases and J lost 4; bases outside the gene matches: 3. The V gene's germline CDR1 is SGHNT and CDR2 YYREEE (reference sequence). The CDR3 runs to 14 residues. The sequenced sample was PBMCs. V and J are TRBV5-4 and TRBJ2-5, with 7 bases matching TRBD2. The sequence was collected from a female donor in good health and CMV-seropositive. CDR3 in DNA: TGTGCCAGCAGCTTGGAGACTAGCTCAGAGACCCAGTACTTC. The encoded protein is CASSLETSSETQYF. The variable domain in full, completed from reference TRBV5-4 and TRBJ2-5, reads ETGVTQSPTHLIKTRGQQVTLRCSSQSGHNTVSWYQQALGQGPQFIFQYYREEENGRGNFPPRFSGLQFPNYSSELNVNALELDDSALYLCASSLETSSETQYFGPGTRLLVL.